These 20 T cell receptor beta chains were all obtained from the same sample, sequenced in a study of cytomegalovirus exposure and HLA in healthy donors. The PCR made use of 60 Vbeta and 13 Jbeta primers. The repertoire was sequenced with immunoSEQ multiplex PCR; TCRdb's copy has only in-frame clones and lacks some. Of about 190,000 clones listed, around 75% were seen once; the top ten hold over 5.5%. Sequencing was performed on PBMCs. The receptor source for this set is a man aged 40-49 years in good health and CMV-seropositive.

The chain recombines TRBV5-1 with TRBJ2-2; 11 bases line up with TRBD1. V was pared by 4 bases and J by 6 bases, with 2 bases of the junction left unmatched. Germline assignment: CDR1 SGHRS and CDR2 YFSETQ. CDR3 size: 14 residues. The CDR3 DNA sequence: TGCGCCAGCAGCGAGGGACAGGGGGCCGGGGAGCTGTTTTTT. This gives the protein CASSEGQGAGELFF.

As to this clone: Other DNA sequences in the sample encode the same CDR3. The rearrangement links TRBV27 to TRBJ1-2, with D perhaps TRBD1 (6 bases). Trimming took 3 bases from V and 3 from J, leaving 8 bases between them. This CDR3 spans 13 amino acids. Per germline, CDR1 MNHEY and CDR2 SMNVEV (reference sequence). The chain's CDR3 is CASSFGGDYGYTF. As DNA, the CDR3 is TGTGCCAGCAGTTTTGGGGGCGACTATGGCTACACCTTC.

The chain links TRBV5-4 to TRBJ2-3; 10 bases are a match to TRBD1. Germline CDR1 SGHNT, CDR2 YYREEE (reference sequence). V was pared by 3 bases and J by 5 bases, with 6 bases of the junction left unmatched. The CDR3 loop spans 15 amino acids. CDR3 amino acids: CASSSSRDRGDTQYF. The CDR3 DNA reads TGTGCCAGCAGCTCGTCCCGGGACAGGGGAGATACGCAGTATTTT.

The chain uses TRBV5-6 and TRBJ2-1; D call uncertain. The ends were cut back, 0 bases at V and 0 bases at J, with 10 bases in the middle. This CDR3 contains 16 residues. CDR1 is SGHDT, CDR2 YYEEEE, per germline. This CDR3 reads CASSLVHHSSYNEQFF. The CDR3 bases are TGTGCCAGCAGCTTGGTGCACCATAGCTCCTACAATGAGCAGTTCTTC.

The chain employs TRBV7-3 and TRBJ2-1; TRBD2 aligns across 9 bases. Germline V gene lookup returns CDR1 SGHTA and CDR2 FQGTGA. The CDR3 spans 16 residues. The V segment lost 7 bases and the J segment 10 bases; nucleotides outside the gene matches: 17. The CDR3 spells CASIQFGTSISREQFF. Here the CDR3 DNA reads TGTGCCAGCATCCAATTCGGGACTAGCATTTCTAGGGAGCAGTTCTTC.

V usage is TRBV10-3 and J usage is TRBJ2-7, with 9 nucleotides matching TRBD1. The CDR3 extends over 15 amino acids. Trimming cost V 0 bases and J 1 base; bases outside gene matches: 1. Looked up from germline, CDR1 is ENHRY and CDR2 is SYGVKD. CDR3 protein: CAISESTGGSYEQYF. The CDR3 region has the DNA TGTGCCATCAGTGAGTCGACAGGGGGTTCCTACGAGCAGTACTTC.

This rearrangement joins TRBV7-6 to TRBJ2-2; 7 bases line up with TRBD1. Trimming took 5 bases from V and 5 from J; bases not matched to a gene: 5. This CDR3 is built from 14 residues. CDR1 and CDR2 from the germline V gene are SGHVS and FNYEAQ. CDR3 in amino acids: CASSVDRVTGELFF. The CDR3 DNA follows: TGTGCCAGCAGCGTCGACAGGGTGACCGGGGAGCTGTTTTTT.

This chain connects TRBV27 to TRBJ1-2, with a weak D call TRBD1 (6 bases). The CDR3 has 14 residues. V was shortened by 6 bases and J by 3 bases, with 14 bases between the two germline ends. Germline CDR1 and CDR2: MNHEY and SMNVEV (reference sequence). DNA for the CDR3: TGTGCCAGCAGACTACAGGGCGACTACTATGGCTACACCTTC. It encodes CASRLQGDYYGYTF.

The V gene is TRBV10-1, the J gene TRBJ2-2, with a tentative D call TRBD2 (6 bases). The CDR3 consists of 16 residues. Trimming took off 0 bases at V and 3 bases at J, with 11 bases between the two ends. Germline loops: CDR1 WNHNN, CDR2 SYGVQD (reference sequence). The CDR3 loop reads CASSESGGLDTGELFF. DNA of the CDR3: TGCGCCAGCAGTGAGTCTGGAGGGTTGGACACCGGGGAGCTGTTTTTT.

This chain joins TRBV27 and TRBJ1-4, with no clear D. Germline V gene lookup returns CDR1 MNHEY and CDR2 SMNVEV (reference sequence). The V end lost 6 bases, the J end lost 0 bases, and 8 bases lay between the germline ends. The CDR3 has 14 residues. The chain's CDR3 is CASREVTTNEKLFF. CDR3 DNA sequence: TGTGCCAGCAGGGAGGTTACAACTAATGAAAAACTGTTTTTT.

The gene calls are TRBV6-5 and TRBJ2-7; D call uncertain. In germline, CDR1 is MNHEY, CDR2 SVGAGI. The V and J ends lost 0 bases and 3 bases respectively, with 3 bases between them. CDR3 length equals 12 residues. CDR3 in amino acids: CASSYSSYEQYF. Here the CDR3 DNA reads TGTGCCAGCAGTTACTCCAGCTACGAGCAGTACTTC.

The rearrangement uses TRBV19 and TRBJ1-5, with no clear D. V lost 3 bases, J lost 1 base, and 10 bases lay in between. In germline, CDR1 is LNHDA, CDR2 SQIVND (reference sequence). CDR3 length: 15 residues. For the CDR3, the DNA is TGTGCCAGTAGTATGCGGGCTCCAAGCAATCAGCCCCAGCATTTT. This gives the protein CASSMRAPSNQPQHF.

The DNA for the CDR3 is TGTGCCAGCAGCTTTTATCGACAGCAGAATGAAAAACTGTTTTTT. This encodes CASSFYRQQNEKLFF. V and J are TRBV5-8 and TRBJ1-4, with D possibly being TRBD1 (5 bases). From germline, CDR1 is SGHTS and CDR2 YDEGEE. Trimming stripped 2 bases from V and 5 bases from J, with 13 bases between. The CDR3 runs 15 residues.

V usage is TRBV19 and J usage is TRBJ2-2; 7 bases match TRBD1. CDR3 length: 15 residues. The V and J ends lost 5 bases and 7 bases, in that order; junction bases with no gene match: 10. Germline V gene lookup returns CDR1 LNHDA and CDR2 SQIVND (reference sequence). This CDR3 reads CASSPAPQGYGELFF. CDR3 nucleotides: TGTGCCAGTAGTCCCGCGCCACAGGGGTACGGGGAGCTGTTTTTT.

The chain has TRBV11-3 and TRBJ2-7; the match to TRBD1 covers 9 bases. Germline CDR1 SGHNT, CDR2 YENEEA. The CDR3 consists of 14 residues. The junction had 4 bases not matched to a gene; V was cut back by 5 bases and J by 2 bases. This CDR3 reads CASSLGTGTYEQYF. For the CDR3, the DNA is TGTGCCAGCAGCCTCGGGACAGGGACCTACGAGCAGTACTTC.

The rearrangement links TRBV18 to TRBJ2-7, with D possibly TRBD2 on 6 matching bases. V lost 1 base to trimming and J lost 3 bases, with 7 bases between them. Germline V gene sequence: CDR1 KGHSH, CDR2 LQKENI. The CDR3 totals 13 residues. Here the CDR3 reads CASSPLGGYEQYF. CDR3 bases: TGTGCCAGCTCACCACTGGGGGGCTACGAGCAGTACTTC.

The chain combines TRBV11-2 with TRBJ2-5; no definite D call. Germline CDR1 and CDR2: SGHAT and FQNNGV. V lost 0 bases and J 3 bases, leaving 8 bases between the germline ends. The CDR3 sequence is 14 residues long. CDR3 protein: CASSLDYLEETQYF. CDR3 coding DNA: TGTGCCAGCAGCTTAGATTACCTAGAAGAGACCCAGTACTTC. The full variable domain, completed using reference TRBV11-2 and TRBJ2-5, is EAGVAQSPRYKIIEKRQSVAFWCNPISGHATLYWYQQILGQGPKLLIQFQNNGVVDDSQLPKDRFSAERLKGVDSTLKIQPAKLEDSAVYLCASSLDYLEETQYFGPGTRLLVL.

V gene TRBV2 combines with J gene TRBJ1-1; TRBD1 matches at 7 bases. The CDR3 sequence is 14 residues long. Germline V CDR1 and CDR2: SNHLY, FYNNEI. V was pared by 3 bases and J by 1 base, with 2 bases of the junction left unmatched. CDR3 in DNA: TGTGCCAGCAGTGAGAGGGGGCCGAACACTGAAGCTTTCTTT. This encodes CASSERGPNTEAFF. Full variable domain (rest looked up from reference TRBV2 and TRBJ1-1): EPEVTQTPSHQVTQMGQEVILRCVPISNHLYFYWYRQILGQKVEFLVSFYNNEISEKSEIFDDQFSVERPDGSNFTLKIRSTKLEDSAMYFCASSERGPNTEAFFGQGTRLTVV.

This clone was seen a few times. The chain couples TRBV4-3 to TRBJ2-7, with a weak D call TRBD1 (6 bases). This CDR3 has 16 residues. CDR1 LGHNA and CDR2 YSLEER come from the germline V gene. V lost 1 base to trimming and J lost 2 bases, with 15 bases between them. CDR3 residues: CASSQVGGATAYEQYF. The CDR3 DNA reads as TGCGCCAGCAGCCAAGTAGGGGGTGCTACAGCCTACGAGCAGTACTTC.

This clone has just a few counts. The rearrangement uses TRBV6-1 and TRBJ1-1; D gene uncertain. Germline V gives CDR1 MNHNS, CDR2 SASEGT. Trimming left V 3 bases short and J 4 bases short, with 12 bases between. The CDR3 covers 14 residues. CDR3 in DNA: TGTGCCAGCAGTGAGAGGGAGTGGGGCACTGAAGCTTTCTTT. Residues: CASSEREWGTEAFF.